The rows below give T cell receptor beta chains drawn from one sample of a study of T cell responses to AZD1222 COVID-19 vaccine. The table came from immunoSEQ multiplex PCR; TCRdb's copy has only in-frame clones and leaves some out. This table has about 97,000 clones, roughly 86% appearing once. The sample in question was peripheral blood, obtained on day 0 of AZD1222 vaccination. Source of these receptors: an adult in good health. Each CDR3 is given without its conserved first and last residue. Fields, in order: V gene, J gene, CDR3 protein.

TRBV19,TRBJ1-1,ASFDWQLPIPL
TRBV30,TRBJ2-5,AWSRDARETQY
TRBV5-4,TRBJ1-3,ASTSDRGEPSGGNTIY
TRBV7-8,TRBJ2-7,ASSRNRAGYEQY
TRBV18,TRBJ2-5,ASSAQETQY
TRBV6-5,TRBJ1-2,ATKGGQGEYGYT
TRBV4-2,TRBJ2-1,ASNERGWNEQF
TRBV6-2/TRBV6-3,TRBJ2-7,ASSGQTYEQY
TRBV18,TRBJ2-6,ASSLQGANVLT
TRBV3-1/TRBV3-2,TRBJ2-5,ASSRTSGQETQY
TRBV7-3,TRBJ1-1,ASSLGQGRAF
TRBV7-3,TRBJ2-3,ASSFKPRTDTQY
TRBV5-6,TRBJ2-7,ASSLGDGYEQY
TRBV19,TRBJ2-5,ASSTLALETQY
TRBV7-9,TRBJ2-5,ASSPGLAGDGETQY
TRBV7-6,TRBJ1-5,ASSLPDRQSNQPQH
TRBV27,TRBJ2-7,ASSFGGRVNEQY
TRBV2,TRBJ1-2,ASSELRGVIYGYT
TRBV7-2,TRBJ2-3,ASSSPRGRGADTQY
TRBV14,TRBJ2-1,ASSQDRSGGGPMSYNEQF
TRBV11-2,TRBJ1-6,ASSPLQGPYNSPLH
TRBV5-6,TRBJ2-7,ASSPTSGSFHEQY
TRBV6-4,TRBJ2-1,ASSDGLAGGNEQF
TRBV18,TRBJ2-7,ASSPSSKAYEQY
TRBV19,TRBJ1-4,ASNAGGLINEKLF
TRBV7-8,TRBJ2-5,ASSLDLAETQY
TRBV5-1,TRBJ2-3,ASSFTGTSTDTQY
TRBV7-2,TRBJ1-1,ASSLARGFGTEAF
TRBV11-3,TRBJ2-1,ASSLARGKQF
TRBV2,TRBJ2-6,ASSETVRSGANVLT
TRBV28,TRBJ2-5,ASSPAGQGSETQY
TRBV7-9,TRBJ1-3,ASSPDRERDTIY
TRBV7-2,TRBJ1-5,ASSPSDRGLLNQPQH
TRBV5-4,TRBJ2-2,ASSSDLPNTGELF
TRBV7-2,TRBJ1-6,AVQGDGAGYNSPLH
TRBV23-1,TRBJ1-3,ASTPEREGTGNTIY
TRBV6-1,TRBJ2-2,ASSEGDRGPGELF
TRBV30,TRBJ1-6,AWSVSSYNSPLH
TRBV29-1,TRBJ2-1,SVGLAGEQF
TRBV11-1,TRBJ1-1,ASSLRQRTEAF
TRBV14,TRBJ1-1,ASSQAGGSNTEAF
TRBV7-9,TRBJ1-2,ASSNGKREGYT
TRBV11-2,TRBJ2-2,ASSPGGLAGNTGELF
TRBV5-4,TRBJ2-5,ASSKTSPMETQY
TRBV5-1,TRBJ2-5,ASSLLQGAETQY
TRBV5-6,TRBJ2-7,ASSLVPSYEQY
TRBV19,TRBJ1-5,ASTMGTAYSNQPQH
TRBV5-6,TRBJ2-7,ASSWTRRYEQY
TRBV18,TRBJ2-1,ASSPGLAGGHEQF
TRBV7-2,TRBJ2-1,ASSLTGTSYNEQF
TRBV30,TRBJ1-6,AWKSDRGNSPLH
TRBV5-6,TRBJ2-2,ASSRRGTNTGELF
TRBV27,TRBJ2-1,ASSSSGRNDNEQF
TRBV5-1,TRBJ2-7,ASQSGTSGTEQY
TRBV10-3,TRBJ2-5,AIRVGETQY